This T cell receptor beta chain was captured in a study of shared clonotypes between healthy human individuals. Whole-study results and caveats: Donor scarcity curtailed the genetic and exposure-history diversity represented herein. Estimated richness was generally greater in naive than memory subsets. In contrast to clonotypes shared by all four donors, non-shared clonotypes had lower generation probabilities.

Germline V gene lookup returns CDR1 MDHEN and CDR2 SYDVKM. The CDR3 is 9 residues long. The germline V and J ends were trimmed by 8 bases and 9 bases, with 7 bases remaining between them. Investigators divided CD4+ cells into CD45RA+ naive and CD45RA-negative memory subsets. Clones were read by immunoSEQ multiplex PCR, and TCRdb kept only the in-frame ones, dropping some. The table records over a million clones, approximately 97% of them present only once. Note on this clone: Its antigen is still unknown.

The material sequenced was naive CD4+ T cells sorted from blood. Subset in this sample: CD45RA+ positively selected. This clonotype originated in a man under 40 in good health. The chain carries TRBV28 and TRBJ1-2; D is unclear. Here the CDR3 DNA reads TGTGCCAGCGGAGGAAGCTACACCTTC. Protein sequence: CASGGSYTF.